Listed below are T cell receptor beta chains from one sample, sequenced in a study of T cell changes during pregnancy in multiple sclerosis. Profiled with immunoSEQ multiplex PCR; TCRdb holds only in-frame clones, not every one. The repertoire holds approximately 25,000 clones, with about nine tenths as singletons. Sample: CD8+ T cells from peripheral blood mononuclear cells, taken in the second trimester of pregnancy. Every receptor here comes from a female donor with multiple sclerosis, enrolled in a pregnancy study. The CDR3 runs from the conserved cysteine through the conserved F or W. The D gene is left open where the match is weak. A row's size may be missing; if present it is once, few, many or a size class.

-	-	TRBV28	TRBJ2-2	TGTGCCACCTGTCGGGCGAACACCGGGGAGCTGTTTTTT	CATCRANTGELFF
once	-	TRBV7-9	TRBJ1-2	TGTGCCAGCAGCTTAGACACAGGGAACTATGGCTACACCTTC	CASSLDTGNYGYTF
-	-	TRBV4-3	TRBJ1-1	TGCGCCAGCAGCCCGACAGAGGTGGGGCTAAGGGGGGCTTTCTTT	CASSPTEVGLRGAFF
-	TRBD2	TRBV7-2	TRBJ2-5	TGTGCCAGCAGCTTACAGCGGGGTCAAGAGACCCAGTACTTC	CASSLQRGQETQYF
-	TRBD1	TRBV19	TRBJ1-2	TGTGCCAGTAGTTTAAGGACAGGGATGGGCTATGGCTACACCTTC	CASSLRTGMGYGYTF
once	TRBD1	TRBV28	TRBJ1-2	TGTGCCAGCAGTTATGCGACAGGGCTGAACTATGGCTACACCTTC	CASSYATGLNYGYTF
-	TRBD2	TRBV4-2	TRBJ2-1	TGTGCCAGCAGCCAAGAAGCTAGCGGGGGGGCCAATGAGCAGTTCTTC	CASSQEASGGANEQFF
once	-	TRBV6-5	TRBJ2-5	TGTGCCAGCAGTTACGAGGCCCAAGAGACCCAGTACTTC	CASSYEAQETQYF
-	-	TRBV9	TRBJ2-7	TGTGCCAGCAGCGTAGGGGCAGGGGGGTCCTACGAGCAGTACTTC	CASSVGAGGSYEQYF
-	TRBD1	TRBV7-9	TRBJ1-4	TGTGCCAGCAGCCCCCCGGGACAGGGGCATGAAAAACTGTTTTTT	CASSPPGQGHEKLFF
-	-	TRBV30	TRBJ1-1	TGTGCCTGGAGTCTCTTCTCTGAAGCTTTCTTT	CAWSLFSEAFF
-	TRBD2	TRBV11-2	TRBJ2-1	TGTGCCAGCAGCCCCCGGGTTGCGGGGGGCTACAATGAGCAGTTCTTC	CASSPRVAGGYNEQFF
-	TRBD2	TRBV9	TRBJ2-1	TGTGCCAGCAGCGTAGGCGGGGGGGTAATCAATGAGCAGTTCTTC	CASSVGGGVINEQFF
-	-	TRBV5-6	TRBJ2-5	TGTGCCAGCAGTCTAAGCTTGGGCTTAGAGACCCAGTACTTC	CASSLSLGLETQYF
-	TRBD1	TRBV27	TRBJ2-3	TGTGCCAGCAGTCAGACAGGGGCGAGCACAGATACGCAGTATTTT	CASSQTGASTDTQYF
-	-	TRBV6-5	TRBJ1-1	TGTGCCAGCAGTCCGGGTGTTGGGGCTTTCTTT	CASSPGVGAFF
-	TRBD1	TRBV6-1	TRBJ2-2	TGTGCCAGCAGTCAAGGACAGGGGGCGGCCGGGGAGCTGTTTTTT	CASSQGQGAAGELFF
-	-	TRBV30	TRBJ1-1	TGTGCCTGGAGTGTTGGCCTCAACACTGAAGCTTTCTTT	CAWSVGLNTEAFF
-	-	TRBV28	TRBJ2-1	TGTGCCAGCAGTTTCATAAACAGGGGGGGTGATGAGCAGTTCTTC	CASSFINRGGDEQFF
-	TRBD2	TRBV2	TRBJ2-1	TGTGCCAGCAGTGAATTTTCTAATAGCGGGGGGACGCCCTATGAGCAGTTCTTC	CASSEFSNSGGTPYEQFF
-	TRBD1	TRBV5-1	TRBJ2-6	TGCGCCAGCAGCGCCGGGACAGGGAACACTGGGGCCAACGTCCTGACTTTC	CASSAGTGNTGANVLTF
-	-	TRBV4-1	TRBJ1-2	TGCGCCAGCAGCCCGGAGCGGAACACTAACTATGGCTACACCTTC	CASSPERNTNYGYTF
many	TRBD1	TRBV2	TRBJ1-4	TGTGCCAGCAGTGAAGTTGGGACAGGGGAGGAAAAACTGTTTTTT	CASSEVGTGEEKLFF
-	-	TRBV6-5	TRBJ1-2	TGTGCCAGCAGCAACACGGGGGGCGACTATGGCTACACCTTC	CASSNTGGDYGYTF
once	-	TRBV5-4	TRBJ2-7	TGTGCCAGCAGCTGGGGGGTCGGTCCCGAGAGGCGCGAGCAGTACTTC	CASSWGVGPERREQYF
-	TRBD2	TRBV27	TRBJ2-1	TGTGCCAGCAGTGGACTAGCGGGGCCCCTCAATGAGCAGTTCTTC	CASSGLAGPLNEQFF
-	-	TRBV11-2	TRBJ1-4	TGTGCCAGCAGCACCCCGGGGGGTGTAGGCCTTTGGGATGAAAAACTGTTTTTT	CASSTPGGVGLWDEKLFF
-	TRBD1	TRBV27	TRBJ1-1	TGTGCCAGCAGTCCAGGACAGGGCTATTGGAACACTGAAGCTTTCTTT	CASSPGQGYWNTEAFF
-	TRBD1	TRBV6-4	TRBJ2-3	TGTGCCAGCGGGACAGGGGGCCACTCAGATACGCAGTATTTT	CASGTGGHSDTQYF
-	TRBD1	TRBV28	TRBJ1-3	TGTGCCAGCAGTTGGGACAGGGGTATTACGGGGGGAAACACCATATATTTT	CASSWDRGITGGNTIYF
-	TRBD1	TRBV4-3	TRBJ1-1	TGCGCCAGCAGCCAAGACAGGGGGCTCACTGAAGCTTTCTTT	CASSQDRGLTEAFF
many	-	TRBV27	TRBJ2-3	TGTGCCAGCAGTTTCTATACGCAGTATTTT	CASSFYTQYF
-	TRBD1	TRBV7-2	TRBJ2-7	TGTGCCAGCGGTAGACCGGGACAGGGTGGGACTTCCTACGAGCAGTACTTC	CASGRPGQGGTSYEQYF
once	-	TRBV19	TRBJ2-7	TGTGCCAGTAGTGTCATTCCCGGGGAATACGAGCAGTACTTC	CASSVIPGEYEQYF
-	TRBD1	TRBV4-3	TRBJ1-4	TGCGCCAGCAGCCAAGATCGGGTGGGACAGGCTAATGAAAAACTGTTTTTT	CASSQDRVGQANEKLFF
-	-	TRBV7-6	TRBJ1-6	TGTGCCAGCAGCCGGAGCAATTCACCCCTCCACTTT	CASSRSNSPLHF
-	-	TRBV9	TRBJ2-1	TGTGCCAGCAGCGTGTGGGGGCTGAAGGATGAGCAGTTCTTC	CASSVWGLKDEQFF
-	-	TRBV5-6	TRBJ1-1	TGTGCCAGCAGCTTGTTGGAGTACACTGAAGCTTTCTTT	CASSLLEYTEAFF
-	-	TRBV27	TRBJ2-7	TGTGCCAGCACTCTGGGCCCTACTTTCGAGCAGTACTTC	CASTLGPTFEQYF
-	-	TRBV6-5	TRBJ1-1	TGTGCCAGCAGTTACGGAGGAGGGGCTCTGAACACTGAAGCTTTCTTT	CASSYGGGALNTEAFF
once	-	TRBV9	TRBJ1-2	TGTGCCAGCAGCGTAATTGGGGGCAACTATGGCTACACCTTC	CASSVIGGNYGYTF